The 2 T cell receptor beta chains below come from one sample, sequenced in a study of blood T cell repertoires in COVID-19. TCRdb keeps only in-frame clones here, not all; method: immunoSEQ multiplex PCR. The repertoire holds over 350,000 clones, with around 87% as singletons. The sample comprised PBMCs or T cells enriched from blood (not recorded which). These receptors originate from a woman between 45 and 65 years old who had recovered from COVID-19.

The chain links TRBV4-1 to TRBJ2-1; 11 positions match TRBD2. Looked up from germline, CDR1 is MGHRA and CDR2 is YSYEKL. This CDR3 region has 15 residues. The J segment lost 15 bases and the V segment lost 0 bases, leaving 10 bases of the junction unmatched. CDR3 sequence reads: CASSQEATSGVWTFF. The CDR3 nucleotides read TGCGCCAGCAGCCAAGAAGCGACTAGCGGGGTCTGGACGTTCTTC.

V is TRBV7-6 and J is TRBJ1-1; a weak D match, TRBD1 (6 bases). The CDR3 is 15 residues long. Germline CDR1 is SGHVS and CDR2 is FNYEAQ. V lost 5 bases and J 0 bases, leaving 13 bases between the germline ends. In DNA, the CDR3 is TGTGCCAGCAGCCCTAGATCAGGGGTGAACACTGAAGCTTTCTTT. It specifies CASSPRSGVNTEAFF.